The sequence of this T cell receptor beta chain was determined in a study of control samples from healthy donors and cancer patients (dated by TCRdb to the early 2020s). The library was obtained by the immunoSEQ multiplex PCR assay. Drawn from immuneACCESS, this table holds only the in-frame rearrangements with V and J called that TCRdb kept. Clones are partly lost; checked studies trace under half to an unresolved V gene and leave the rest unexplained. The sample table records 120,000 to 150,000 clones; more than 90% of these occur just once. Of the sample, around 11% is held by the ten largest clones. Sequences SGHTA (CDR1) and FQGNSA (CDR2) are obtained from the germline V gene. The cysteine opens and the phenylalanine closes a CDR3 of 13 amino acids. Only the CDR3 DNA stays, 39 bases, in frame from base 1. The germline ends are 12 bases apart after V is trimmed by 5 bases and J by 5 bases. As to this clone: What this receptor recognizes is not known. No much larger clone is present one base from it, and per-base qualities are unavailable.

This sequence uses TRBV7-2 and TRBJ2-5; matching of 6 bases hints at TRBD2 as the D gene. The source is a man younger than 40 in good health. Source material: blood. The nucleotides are TGTGCCAGCAGCACCACGCGGGACGAGACCCAGTACTTC. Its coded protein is CASSTTRDETQYF. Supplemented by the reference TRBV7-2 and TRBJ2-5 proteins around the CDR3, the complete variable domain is GAGVSQSPSNKVTEKGKDVELRCDPISGHTALYWYRQSLGQGLEFLIYFQGNSAPDKSGLPSDRFSAERTGGSVSTLTIQRTQQEDSAVYLCASSTTRDETQYFGPGTRLLVL.